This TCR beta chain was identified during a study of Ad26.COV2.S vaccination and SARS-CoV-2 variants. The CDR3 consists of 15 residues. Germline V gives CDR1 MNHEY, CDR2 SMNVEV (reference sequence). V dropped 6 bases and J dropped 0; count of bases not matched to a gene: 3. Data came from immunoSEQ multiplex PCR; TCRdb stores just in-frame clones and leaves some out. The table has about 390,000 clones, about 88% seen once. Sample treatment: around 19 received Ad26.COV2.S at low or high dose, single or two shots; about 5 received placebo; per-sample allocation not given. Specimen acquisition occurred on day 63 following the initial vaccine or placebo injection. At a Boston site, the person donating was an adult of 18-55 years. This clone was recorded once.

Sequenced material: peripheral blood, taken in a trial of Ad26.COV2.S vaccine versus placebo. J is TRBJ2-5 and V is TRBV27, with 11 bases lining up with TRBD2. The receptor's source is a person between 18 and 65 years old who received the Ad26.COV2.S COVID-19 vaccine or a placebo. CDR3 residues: CASRELAGDQETQYF. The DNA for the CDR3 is TGTGCCAGCAGAGAACTAGCGGGGGACCAAGAGACCCAGTACTTC.